One and the same sample provided the 23 T cell receptor beta chains below, sequenced in a study of blood T cells in healthy people across ages. Primers used in a second PCR of roughly 7 to 11 cycles were a sample-barcoded 5' primer and a J-beta primer mix. TCRdb used MiXCR to reprocess the 5' RACE reads, holding one entry per CDR3 protein. The sample records about 780,000 distinct CDR3 sequences, roughly 25% being singletons. The same specimen was also included in a second study, on T cells of mothers and their children.

The sequencing input was blood. The receptors come from a boy aged 5-17 years in good health.

The chain has TRBV20-1 and TRBJ2-7; D not resolved. V shed 6 bases and J shed 0 bases, with 9 bases lying between them. The CDR3 runs 12 residues. Germline CDR1 is DFQATT and CDR2 is SNEGSKA (reference sequence). CDR3: CSATESSYEQYF. The CDR3 coding sequence is TGCAGTGCAACAGAGAGCTCCTACGAGCAGTACTTC.

CDR3: CASSLEGISPQHF. The CDR3 DNA sequence: TGCGCCAGCAGCTTGGAGGGGATCAGCCCCCAGCATTTT. This chain uses TRBV5-1 with TRBJ1-5, with D maybe TRBD1 (5 bases). Germline V CDR1 and CDR2: SGHRS, YFSETQ. The CDR3 covers 13 residues. Trimming took 0 bases from V and 10 from J, leaving 11 bases between them.

This clonotype occurred a few times. The rearrangement uses TRBV7-9 and TRBJ1-4; D is undetermined. V lost 2 bases and J lost 5, with 9 bases in between. Germline assignment: CDR1 SEHNR and CDR2 FQNEAQ (reference sequence). The CDR3 is 14 residues long. This CDR3 reads CASSLSPGNEKLFF. CDR3 coding DNA: TGTGCCAGCAGCTTATCGCCGGGGAATGAAAAACTGTTTTTT.

The chain is built from TRBV12-3 or TRBV12-4 and TRBJ2-3; D call uncertain. Trimming removed 6 bases at V and 0 bases at J, with 19 bases between. The CDR3 has 17 amino acids. This chain's CDR3 is CASRQPRTRASTDTQYF. CDR3 bases: TGTGCCAGCAGACAACCTCGGACCCGTGCTAGCACAGATACGCAGTATTTT.

This clonotype was picked up many times. The genes are TRBV3-1 and TRBJ2-1; TRBD2 matches 7 bases. This CDR3 is 13 amino acids long. Germline CDR1 and CDR2: LGHDT and YNNKEL (reference sequence). Trimming at V came to 3 bases and at J to 7 bases, leaving 3 bases not matched to a gene. The CDR3 here is CASSQGSGNEQFF. DNA for the CDR3: TGTGCCAGCAGCCAGGGTAGCGGGAATGAGCAGTTCTTC.

The V gene is TRBV5-4, the J gene TRBJ2-5; possible D gene TRBD2, 6 bases. CDR1 is SGHNT and CDR2 is YYREEE in the germline V gene (reference sequence). The CDR3 spans 14 residues. The V end lost 0 bases, the J end lost 3 bases, and 9 bases lay between the germline ends. The CDR3 sequence: CASSLEWGEETQYF. The CDR3 nucleotides are TGTGCCAGCAGCTTGGAATGGGGGGAAGAGACCCAGTACTTC.

The chain links TRBV11-2 to TRBJ1-4; D gene uncertain. The V end was cut by 0 bases, the J end by 14 bases, with 13 bases between. This CDR3 is 13 amino acids long. The germline CDR1 and CDR2 sequences are SGHAT and FQNNGV. CDR3 nucleotide sequence: TGTGCCAGCAGCTTAGACTTGTCTCAGAGGCTGTTTTTT. Protein: CASSLDLSQRLFF.

This rearrangement joins TRBV6-1 to TRBJ1-4; D is ambiguous. The V and J ends lost 4 bases and 5 bases respectively, with 8 bases between them. CDR1 MNHNS and CDR2 SASEGT come from the germline V gene. This CDR3 spans 13 amino acids. The chain's CDR3 is CASSVSVNEKLFF. Here the CDR3 DNA reads TGTGCCAGCAGTGTGTCAGTAAATGAAAAACTGTTTTTT.

The gene calls are TRBV4-2 and TRBJ2-7, with TRBD1 matching 7 bases. Germline trimming cut 5 bases from V and 3 bases from J; bases unmatched to any gene: 7. The CDR3 extends over 14 amino acids. The germline gives CDR1 LGHNA, CDR2 YNFKEQ. The CDR3 bases are TGTGCCAGCAGCACCCGGGACAGAGACTACGAGCAGTACTTC. This gives the protein CASSTRDRDYEQYF.

This clonotype was observed once. One end of the junction varies from germline; a read error may be responsible. The rearrangement joins TRBV20-1 to TRBJ2-5, with unresolved D. Germline V gene lookup returns CDR1 DFQATT and CDR2 SNEGSKA (reference sequence). The CDR3 totals 11 residues. CDR3 region: CSARIWNEQLF. CDR3 DNA: TGCAGTGCTAGAATTTGGAATGAGCAGCTCTTC.

The V call is TRBV7-3, the J call TRBJ2-7; TRBD1 or TRBD2 may be the D gene (6 bases each). Deletions cut 1 base from V and 6 bases from J, with 10 bases between. In germline, CDR1 is SGHTA, CDR2 FQGTGA. The CDR3 is 13 amino acids. Here the CDR3 reads CASSLNREAEQYF. CDR3 DNA: TGTGCCAGCAGCTTAAACAGGGAGGCCGAGCAGTACTTC.

This chain links TRBV2 with TRBJ2-5; the D gene is possibly TRBD2 (5 bases). Germline loops: CDR1 SNHLY, CDR2 FYNNEI. This CDR3 is 13 amino acids long. Between the trimmed V and J ends, which lost 6 bases and 4 bases, there was a span of 12 bases. The chain's CDR3 is CASRRETRETQYF. In DNA form, the CDR3 reads TGTGCCAGCAGGAGGGAAACCCGAGAGACCCAGTACTTC.

This clonotype was detected only a few times. This chain links TRBV5-1 with TRBJ2-5, with D unresolved. Germline CDR1 is SGHRS and CDR2 is YFSETQ. This CDR3 has 13 residues. V lost 0 bases to trimming and J lost 13 bases, with 16 bases between them. CDR3 sequence: CASSLAADGNLYF. DNA of the CDR3: TGCGCCAGCAGCTTGGCCGCCGACGGCAACCTGTACTTC.

The chain couples TRBV27 to TRBJ2-1; tentatively, D is TRBD1 (7 bases). Matching the DNA end better, TRBJ2-7 makes the J call doubtful. There are 15 residues in the CDR3. CDR1 MNHEY and CDR2 SMNVEV come from the germline V gene (reference sequence). CDR3 DNA sequence: TGTGCCAGCAGTTTGGAGGGGGCCCCTCTCTACGAGCAGTACTTC. The encoded protein is CASSLEGAPLYEQYF.

A few counts support this clonotype. The gene calls are TRBV12-3 or TRBV12-4 and TRBJ2-1; 9 bases match TRBD1. The length of the CDR3 is 16 residues. Trimming took 8 bases from V and 9 from J; bases not matched to a gene: 17. The CDR3 here is CASFLRTGAERGEQFF. The CDR3 DNA follows: TGTGCCAGCTTTCTTAGGACAGGGGCAGAGAGGGGTGAGCAGTTCTTC.

V usage is TRBV6-5 and J usage is TRBJ2-5; perhaps D is TRBD1 or TRBD2 (6 bases each). The DNA end lines up better with TRBJ2-7; the J call may be wrong. Germline V gene lookup returns CDR1 MNHEY and CDR2 SVGAGI. The CDR3 consists of 12 residues. The CDR3 DNA reads TGTGCCAGCAGCCAACCGGGGGCCGAGCAGTACTTC. It yields the protein CASSQPGAEQYF.

The chain uses TRBV14 and TRBJ1-1; possible D gene TRBD1, 6 bases. The V gene's germline CDR1 is SGHDN and CDR2 FVKESK. There are 14 residues in the CDR3. Trimming removed 6 bases at V and 0 bases at J, with 11 bases between. The CDR3 nucleotides read TGTGCCAGCAGACACAGGGACATGAACACTGAAGCTTTCTTT. Amino acids: CASRHRDMNTEAFF.

For the CDR3, the DNA is TGCGCCAGCAGCTTGGAGGCGTGGGTGGACGAGCAGTACTTC. This codes for CASSLEAWVDEQYF. This rearrangement joins TRBV5-1 to TRBJ2-7; D unclear. In germline, CDR1 is SGHRS, CDR2 YFSETQ. With 0 bases removed from V and 5 bases from J, the gap between germline ends came to 12 bases. The CDR3 loop spans 14 amino acids.

This clonotype turned up a few times. The chain is built from TRBV3-1 and TRBJ1-6; D ambiguous. Germline loops: CDR1 LGHDT, CDR2 YNNKEL (reference sequence). The CDR3 contains 14 residues. Trimming cost V 8 bases and J 3 bases, with 11 bases left between them. The CDR3 DNA is TGTGCCAGCCAAGCCCCCTACTATAATTCACCCCTCCACTTT. It codes for CASQAPYYNSPLHF.

The chain joins TRBV5-1 to TRBJ2-1; 14 positions agree with TRBD2. The CDR3 is made up of 18 amino acids. Germline V CDR1 and CDR2: SGHRS, YFSETQ. With V trimmed by 4 bases and J by 0 bases, 6 bases remained unmatched. This chain's CDR3 is CASSKGLAGESSYNEQFF. The DNA for the CDR3 is TGCGCCAGCAGCAAGGGACTAGCGGGGGAGAGCTCCTACAATGAGCAGTTCTTC.

The chain carries TRBV14 and TRBJ2-5; TRBD2 aligns across 8 bases. V was clipped by 6 bases and J by 3 bases; unmatched bases: 6. The CDR3 has 14 residues. Germline values: CDR1 SGHDN, CDR2 FVKESK. The CDR3 sequence: CASRPPGLEETQYF. CDR3 nucleotides: TGTGCCAGCAGGCCGCCGGGACTAGAAGAGACCCAGTACTTC.

V usage is TRBV20-1 and J usage is TRBJ1-4, with 9 bases fitting TRBD1. Per germline, CDR1 DFQATT and CDR2 SNEGSKA (reference sequence). The CDR3 is 16 amino acids. V gave up 0 bases and J gave up 11 bases; unmatched junction bases: 13. Here the CDR3 reads CSARDSRTGDSGKLFF. CDR3 DNA sequence: TGCAGTGCTAGAGATTCTAGGACAGGGGATTCTGGGAAACTGTTTTTT.

This clonotype was counted a few times. The chain has TRBV5-1 and TRBJ2-7; D perhaps matches TRBD2 (5 bases). The CDR3 spans 13 residues. CDR1 is SGHRS, CDR2 YFSETQ, per germline. V gave up 0 bases and J gave up 2 bases, with 6 bases separating them. The CDR3 region is CASSLALAYEQYF. CDR3 DNA sequence: TGCGCCAGCAGCTTGGCACTAGCCTACGAGCAGTACTTC.